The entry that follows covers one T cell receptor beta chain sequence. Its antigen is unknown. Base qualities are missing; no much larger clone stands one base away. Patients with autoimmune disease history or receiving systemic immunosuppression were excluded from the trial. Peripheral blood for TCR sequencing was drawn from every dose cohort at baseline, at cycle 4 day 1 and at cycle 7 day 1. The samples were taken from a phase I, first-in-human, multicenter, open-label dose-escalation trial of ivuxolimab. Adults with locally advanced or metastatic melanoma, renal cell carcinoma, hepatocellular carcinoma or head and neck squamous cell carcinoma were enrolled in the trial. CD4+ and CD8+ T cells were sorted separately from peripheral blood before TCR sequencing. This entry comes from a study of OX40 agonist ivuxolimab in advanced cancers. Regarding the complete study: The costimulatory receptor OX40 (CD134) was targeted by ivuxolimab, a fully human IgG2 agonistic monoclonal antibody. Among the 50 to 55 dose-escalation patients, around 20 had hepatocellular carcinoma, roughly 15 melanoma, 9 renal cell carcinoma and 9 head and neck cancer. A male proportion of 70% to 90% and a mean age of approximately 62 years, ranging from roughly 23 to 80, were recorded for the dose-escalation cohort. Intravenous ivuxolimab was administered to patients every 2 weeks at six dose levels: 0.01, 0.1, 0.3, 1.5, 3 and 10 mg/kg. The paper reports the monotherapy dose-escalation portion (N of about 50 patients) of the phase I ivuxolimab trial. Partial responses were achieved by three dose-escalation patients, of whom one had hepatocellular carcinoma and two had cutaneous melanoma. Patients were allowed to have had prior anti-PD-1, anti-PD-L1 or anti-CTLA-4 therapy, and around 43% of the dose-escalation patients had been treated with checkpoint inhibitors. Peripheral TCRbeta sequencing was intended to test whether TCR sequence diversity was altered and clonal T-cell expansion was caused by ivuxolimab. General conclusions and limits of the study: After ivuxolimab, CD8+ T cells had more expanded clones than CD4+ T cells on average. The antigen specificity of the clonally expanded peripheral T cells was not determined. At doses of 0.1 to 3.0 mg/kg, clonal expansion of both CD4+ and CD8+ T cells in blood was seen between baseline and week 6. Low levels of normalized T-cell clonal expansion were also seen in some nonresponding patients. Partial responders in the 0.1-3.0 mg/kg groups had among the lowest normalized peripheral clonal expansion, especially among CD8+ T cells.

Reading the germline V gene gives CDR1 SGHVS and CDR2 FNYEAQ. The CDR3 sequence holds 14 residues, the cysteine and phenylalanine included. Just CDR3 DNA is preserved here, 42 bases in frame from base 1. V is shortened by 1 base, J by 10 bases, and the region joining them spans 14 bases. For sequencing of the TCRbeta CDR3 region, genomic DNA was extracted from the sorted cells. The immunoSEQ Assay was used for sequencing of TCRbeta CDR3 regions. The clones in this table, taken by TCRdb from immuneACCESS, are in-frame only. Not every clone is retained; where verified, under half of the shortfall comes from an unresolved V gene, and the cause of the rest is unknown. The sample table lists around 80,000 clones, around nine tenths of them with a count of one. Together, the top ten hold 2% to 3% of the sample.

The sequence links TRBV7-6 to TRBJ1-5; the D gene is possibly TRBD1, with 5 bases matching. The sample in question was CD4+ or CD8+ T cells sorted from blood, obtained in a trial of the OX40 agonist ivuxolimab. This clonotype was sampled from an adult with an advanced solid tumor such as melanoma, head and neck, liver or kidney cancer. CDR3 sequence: CASSLGGGVGPQHF. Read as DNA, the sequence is TGTGCCAGCAGCTTAGGGGGAGGGGTTGGCCCCCAGCATTTT.